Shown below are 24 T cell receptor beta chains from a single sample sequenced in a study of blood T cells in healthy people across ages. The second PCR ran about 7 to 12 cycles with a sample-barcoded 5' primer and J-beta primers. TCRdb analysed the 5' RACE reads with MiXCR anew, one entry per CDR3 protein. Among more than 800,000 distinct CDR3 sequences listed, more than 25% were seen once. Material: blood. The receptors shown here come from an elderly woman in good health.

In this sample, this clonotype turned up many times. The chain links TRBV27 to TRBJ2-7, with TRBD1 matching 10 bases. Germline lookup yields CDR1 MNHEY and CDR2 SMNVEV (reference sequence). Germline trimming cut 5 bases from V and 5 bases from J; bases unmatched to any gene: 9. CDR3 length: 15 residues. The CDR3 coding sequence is TGTGCCAGCAGTCGACAGGGGGCTGTTGTCCACGAGCAGTACTTC. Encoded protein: CASSRQGAVVHEQYF.

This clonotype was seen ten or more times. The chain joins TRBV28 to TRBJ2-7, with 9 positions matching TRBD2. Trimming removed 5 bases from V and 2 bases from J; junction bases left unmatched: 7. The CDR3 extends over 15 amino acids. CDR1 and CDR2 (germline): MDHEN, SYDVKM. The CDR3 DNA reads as TGTGCCAGCAGTCCCCCCGGCGGGGGGGCCTACGAGCAGTACTTC. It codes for CASSPPGGGAYEQYF.

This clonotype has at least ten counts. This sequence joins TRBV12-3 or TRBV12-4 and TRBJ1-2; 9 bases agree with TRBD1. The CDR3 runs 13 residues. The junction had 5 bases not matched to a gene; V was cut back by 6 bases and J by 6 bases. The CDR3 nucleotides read TGTGCCAGCAGCTTCGGGACAGGGAATGGCTACACCTTC. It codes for CASSFGTGNGYTF.

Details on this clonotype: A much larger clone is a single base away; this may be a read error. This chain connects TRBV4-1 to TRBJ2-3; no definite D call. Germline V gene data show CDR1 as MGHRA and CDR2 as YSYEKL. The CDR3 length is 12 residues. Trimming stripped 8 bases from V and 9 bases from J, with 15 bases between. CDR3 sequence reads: CASGPTVGTQYF. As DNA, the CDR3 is TGCGCCAGCGGACCTACGGTGGGGACGCAGTATTTT.

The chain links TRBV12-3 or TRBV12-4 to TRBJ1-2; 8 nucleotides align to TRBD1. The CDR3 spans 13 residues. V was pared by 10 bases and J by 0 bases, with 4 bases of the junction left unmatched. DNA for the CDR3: TGTGCCACTAAGGACAGGGCTAACTATGGCTACACCTTC. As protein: CATKDRANYGYTF.

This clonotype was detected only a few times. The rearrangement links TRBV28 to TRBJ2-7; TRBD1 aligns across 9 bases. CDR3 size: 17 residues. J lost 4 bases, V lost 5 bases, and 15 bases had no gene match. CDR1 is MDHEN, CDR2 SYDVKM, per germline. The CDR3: CASSPLLGTGGTYEQYF. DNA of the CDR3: TGTGCCAGCAGTCCCCTTCTAGGTACAGGGGGCACGTACGAGCAGTACTTC.

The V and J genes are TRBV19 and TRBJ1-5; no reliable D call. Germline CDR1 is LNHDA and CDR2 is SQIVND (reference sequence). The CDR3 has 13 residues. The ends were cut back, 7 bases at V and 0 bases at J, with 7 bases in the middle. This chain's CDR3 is CASTTISNQPQHF. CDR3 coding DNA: TGTGCCAGTACTACGATTAGCAATCAGCCCCAGCATTTT.

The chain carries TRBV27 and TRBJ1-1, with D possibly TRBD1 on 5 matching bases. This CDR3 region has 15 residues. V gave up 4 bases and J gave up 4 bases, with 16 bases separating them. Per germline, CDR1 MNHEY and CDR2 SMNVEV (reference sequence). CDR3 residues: CASSSIGTATTEAFF. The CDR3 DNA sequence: TGTGCCAGCAGTTCGATTGGGACGGCGACCACTGAAGCTTTCTTT.

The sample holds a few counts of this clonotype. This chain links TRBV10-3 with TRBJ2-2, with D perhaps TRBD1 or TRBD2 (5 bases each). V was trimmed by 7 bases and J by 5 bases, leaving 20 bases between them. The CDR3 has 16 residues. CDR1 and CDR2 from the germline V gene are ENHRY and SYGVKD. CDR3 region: CAITPTERSGTGELFF. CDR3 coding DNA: TGTGCCATCACCCCGACAGAGCGGTCCGGAACCGGGGAGCTGTTTTTT.

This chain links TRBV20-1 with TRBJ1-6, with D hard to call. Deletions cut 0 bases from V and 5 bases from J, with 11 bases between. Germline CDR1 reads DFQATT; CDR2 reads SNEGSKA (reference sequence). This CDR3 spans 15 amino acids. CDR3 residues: CSARDSGMDNSPLHF. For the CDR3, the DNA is TGCAGTGCTAGAGATTCGGGTATGGATAATTCACCCCTCCACTTT.

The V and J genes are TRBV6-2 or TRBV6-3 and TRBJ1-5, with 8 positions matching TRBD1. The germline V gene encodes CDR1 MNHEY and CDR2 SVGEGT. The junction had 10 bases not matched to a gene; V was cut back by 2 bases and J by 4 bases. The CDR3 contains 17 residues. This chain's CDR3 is CASSYRGQGRGNQPQHF. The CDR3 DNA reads TGTGCCAGCAGTTACCGCGGACAGGGAAGAGGGAATCAGCCCCAGCATTTT.

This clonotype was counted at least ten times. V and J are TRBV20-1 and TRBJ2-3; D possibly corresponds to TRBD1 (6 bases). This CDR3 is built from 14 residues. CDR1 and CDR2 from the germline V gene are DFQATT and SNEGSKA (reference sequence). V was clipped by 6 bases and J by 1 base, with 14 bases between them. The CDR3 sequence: CSATGPWGTDTQYF. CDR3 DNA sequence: TGCAGTGCAACAGGGCCTTGGGGCACAGATACGCAGTATTTT.

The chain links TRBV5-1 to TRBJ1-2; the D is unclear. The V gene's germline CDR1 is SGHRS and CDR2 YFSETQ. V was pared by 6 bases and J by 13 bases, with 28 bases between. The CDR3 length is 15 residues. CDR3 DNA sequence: TGCGCCAGCACCTCTTCCCCCGGAGGGCCCTATGGATGCACCTTC. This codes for CASTSSPGGPYGCTF.

As DNA, the CDR3 is TGTGCCAGCAAGTTGACCCACGGCAACGGGGAGCTGTTTTTT. Its protein product is CASKLTHGNGELFF. The J gene is TRBJ2-2, the V gene TRBV27; D is unresolved. Trimming took off 7 bases at V and 7 bases at J, with 16 bases between the two ends. The germline V gene encodes CDR1 MNHEY and CDR2 SMNVEV (reference sequence). The CDR3 sequence is 14 residues long.

The CDR3: CASSSGASGSYEQYF. The CDR3 nucleotides are TGTGCCAGCAGCTCGGGGGCTAGCGGATCCTACGAGCAGTACTTC. The chain couples TRBV7-9 to TRBJ2-5; D is perhaps TRBD2 (7 bases). The J call may be mistaken, given a closer DNA end match to TRBJ2-7. This CDR3 has 15 amino acids. Germline V gives CDR1 SEHNR, CDR2 FQNEAQ (reference sequence).

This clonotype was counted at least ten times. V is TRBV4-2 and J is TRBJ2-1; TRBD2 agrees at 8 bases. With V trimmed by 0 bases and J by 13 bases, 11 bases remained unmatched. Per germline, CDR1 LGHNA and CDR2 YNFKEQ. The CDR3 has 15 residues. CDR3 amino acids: CASSQDHGLARFQFF. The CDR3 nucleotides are TGTGCCAGCAGCCAAGATCACGGACTAGCTCGTTTCCAGTTCTTC.

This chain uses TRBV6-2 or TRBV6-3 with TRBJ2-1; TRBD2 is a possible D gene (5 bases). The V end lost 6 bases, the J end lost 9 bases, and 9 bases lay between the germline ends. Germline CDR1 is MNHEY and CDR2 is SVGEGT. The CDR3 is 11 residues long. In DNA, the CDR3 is TGTGCCAGCAGCGACCGGGGTGAGCAGTTCTTC. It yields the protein CASSDRGEQFF.

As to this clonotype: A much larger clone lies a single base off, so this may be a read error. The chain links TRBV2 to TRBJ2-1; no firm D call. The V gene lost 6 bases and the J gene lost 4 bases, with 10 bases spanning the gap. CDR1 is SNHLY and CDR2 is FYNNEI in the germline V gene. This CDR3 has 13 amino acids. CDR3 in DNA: TGTGCCAGCAGGGAATTGATTTACAATGAGCAGTTCTTC. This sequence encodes CASRELIYNEQFF.

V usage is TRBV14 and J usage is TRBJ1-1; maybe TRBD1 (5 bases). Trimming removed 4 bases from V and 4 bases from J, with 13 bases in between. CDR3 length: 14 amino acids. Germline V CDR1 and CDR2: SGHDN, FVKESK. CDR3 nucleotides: TGTGCCAGCAGCCGGGGCAGGACTCTCACTGAAGCTTTCTTT. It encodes CASSRGRTLTEAFF.

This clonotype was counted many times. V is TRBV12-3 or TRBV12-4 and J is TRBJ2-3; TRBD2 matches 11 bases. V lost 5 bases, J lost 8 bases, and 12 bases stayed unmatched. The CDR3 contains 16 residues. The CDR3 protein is CASSRRLTSGGGTQYF. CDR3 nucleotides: TGTGCCAGCAGTCGACGCTTAACTAGCGGGGGAGGTACGCAGTATTTT.

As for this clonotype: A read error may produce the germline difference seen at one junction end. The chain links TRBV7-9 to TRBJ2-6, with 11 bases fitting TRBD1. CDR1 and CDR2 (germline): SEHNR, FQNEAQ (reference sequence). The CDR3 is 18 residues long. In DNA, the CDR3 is TGTGCCAGCAGCTCTACTTGGACAGGGGGCGCTGGGGCCAACGTCCGGACTTTC. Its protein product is CASSSTWTGGAGANVRTF.

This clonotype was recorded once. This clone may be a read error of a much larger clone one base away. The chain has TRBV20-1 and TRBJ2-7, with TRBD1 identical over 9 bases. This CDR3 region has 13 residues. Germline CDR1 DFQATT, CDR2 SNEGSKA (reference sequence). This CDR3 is CSAYRGLAYEQDF. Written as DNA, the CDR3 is TGCAGTGCTTACAGGGGGCTCGCCTACGAGCAGGACTTC.

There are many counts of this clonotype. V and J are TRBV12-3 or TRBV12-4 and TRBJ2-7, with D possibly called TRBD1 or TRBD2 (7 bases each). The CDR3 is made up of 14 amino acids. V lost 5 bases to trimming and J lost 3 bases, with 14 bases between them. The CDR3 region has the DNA TGTGCCAGCAGTCAGGGGGGGGGGTTCTACGAGCAGTACTTC. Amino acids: CASSQGGGFYEQYF.

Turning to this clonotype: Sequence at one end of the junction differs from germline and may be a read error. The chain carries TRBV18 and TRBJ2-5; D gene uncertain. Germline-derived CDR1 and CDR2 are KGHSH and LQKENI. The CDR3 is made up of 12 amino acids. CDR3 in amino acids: CAGSPAGETQYF. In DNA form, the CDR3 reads TGTGCCGGCTCGCCTGCTGGAGAGACCCAGTACTTC.